A single sample is the source of the 21 T cell receptor beta chains below, sequenced in a study of OX40 agonist ivuxolimab in advanced cancers. Sequencing used immunoSEQ multiplex PCR; TCRdb keeps in-frame clones, though not all of them. The sample shows 45,000 to 50,000 clones, roughly 89% of them seen only once. The material sequenced was CD4+ or CD8+ T cells sorted from blood, taken in a trial of the OX40 agonist ivuxolimab. These receptors were obtained from an adult with an advanced solid tumor such as melanoma, head and neck, liver or kidney cancer.

The V gene is TRBV2, the J gene TRBJ2-3; D ambiguous. V was shortened by 4 bases and J by 5 bases, with 4 bases between the two germline ends. The CDR3 is 11 residues long. In germline, CDR1 is SNHLY, CDR2 FYNNEI. CDR3 loop: CASSVLDTQYF. DNA of the CDR3: TGTGCCAGCAGTGTGTTAGATACGCAGTATTTT.

This clone was seen once. The chain couples TRBV11-2 to TRBJ2-7; D might be TRBD2 (5 bases). Trimming took off 6 bases at V and 6 bases at J, with 18 bases between the two ends. This CDR3 has 14 residues. Germline CDR1 and CDR2: SGHAT and FQNNGV. This chain's CDR3 is CASRPPGIYREQYF. CDR3 sequence (DNA): TGTGCCAGCAGACCTCCGGGAATATATCGCGAGCAGTACTTC.

This CDR3 reads CSVGKLAGPSTDTQYF. In nucleotides, the CDR3 is TGCAGCGTTGGGAAACTAGCGGGACCCAGCACAGATACGCAGTATTTT. V is TRBV29-1 and J is TRBJ2-3; 10 bases are shared with TRBD2. V dropped 4 bases and J dropped 0; count of bases not matched to a gene: 7. The CDR3 spans 16 residues. Germline V CDR1 and CDR2: SQVTM, ANQGSEA.

The chain links TRBV11-2 to TRBJ2-3; 8 bases agree with TRBD2. This CDR3 region has 15 residues. Trimming removed 3 bases from V and 5 bases from J; junction bases left unmatched: 7. Germline values: CDR1 SGHAT, CDR2 FQNNGV. The CDR3 is CASSLRAGGVDTQYF. The CDR3 bases are TGTGCCAGCAGCTTGAGGGCGGGAGGCGTAGATACGCAGTATTTT.

The chain employs TRBV27 and TRBJ2-7; 7 nucleotides match TRBD1. The germline CDR1 and CDR2 sequences are MNHEY and SMNVEV (reference sequence). V shed 0 bases and J 6 bases; nucleotides not matched to a gene: 14. This CDR3 region has 17 residues. The CDR3 region has the DNA TGTGCCAGCAGTTTATCTAGGGGGCGAGGACGAGGGGGCGAGCAGTACTTC. As protein: CASSLSRGRGRGGEQYF.

The V and J genes are TRBV25-1 and TRBJ1-4; weak D call: TRBD1 (6 bases). Deletions cut 3 bases from V and 5 bases from J, with 13 bases between. This CDR3 comprises 15 residues. Germline lookup yields CDR1 MGHDK and CDR2 SYGVNS. The CDR3 nucleotides read TGTGCCAGCAGTGATATGGGACAACGAAATGAAAAACTGTTTTTT. Amino acids: CASSDMGQRNEKLFF.

This chain uses TRBV27 with TRBJ1-1; 7 nucleotides match TRBD1. After removal of 5 bases from V and 3 bases from J, the junction contained 9 bases not matched to a gene. The germline V gene has CDR1 MNHEY and CDR2 SMNVEV (reference sequence). The CDR3 loop spans 15 amino acids. CDR3 bases: TGTGCCAGCAGTCCCAGGGGGTCTAGGGACACTGAAGCTTTCTTT. This encodes CASSPRGSRDTEAFF.

A single count supports this clone. V usage is TRBV6-5 and J usage is TRBJ2-1, with a possible D match to TRBD2 (6 bases). From germline, CDR1 is MNHEY and CDR2 SVGAGI. V lost 2 bases and J 4 bases, leaving 9 bases between the germline ends. The CDR3 runs 14 residues. CDR3 region: CASSYRGLYNEQFF. The CDR3 bases are TGTGCCAGCAGTTACCGCGGACTATACAATGAGCAGTTCTTC.

The V call is TRBV5-1, the J call TRBJ2-1, with no clear D. Trimming removed 3 bases at V and 0 bases at J, with 10 bases between. Germline V gene data show CDR1 as SGHRS and CDR2 as YFSETQ. The CDR3 is made up of 15 amino acids. CDR3 sequence: CASSYISGSYNEQFF. The CDR3 DNA follows: TGCGCCAGCAGCTATATTTCGGGCTCCTACAATGAGCAGTTCTTC.

The chain joins TRBV19 to TRBJ2-7; 11 bases agree with TRBD1. Germline CDR1 is LNHDA and CDR2 is SQIVND (reference sequence). This CDR3 has 14 residues. V was pared by 2 bases and J by 7 bases, with 4 bases of the junction left unmatched. CDR3 amino acids: CASSISDRGHEQYF. For the CDR3, the DNA is TGTGCCAGTAGTATATCGGACAGGGGGCATGAGCAGTACTTC.

The chain is built from TRBV10-1 and TRBJ1-5; D call uncertain. Germline CDR1 and CDR2: WNHNN and SYGVQD (reference sequence). V dropped 2 bases and J dropped 7 bases, with 15 bases sitting between them. This CDR3 has 15 residues. CDR3 sequence reads: CASSEVPGGIQPQHF. Written as DNA, the CDR3 is TGCGCCAGCAGTGAGGTCCCGGGAGGGATCCAGCCCCAGCATTTT.

As DNA, the CDR3 is TGTGCCAGCAGCCCCGGACAGGGGGCTGGGGAGACCCAGTACTTC. Translating gives CASSPGQGAGETQYF. The chain couples TRBV11-3 to TRBJ2-5; 11 nucleotides match TRBD1. V gave up 5 bases and J gave up 5 bases; unmatched junction bases: 7. CDR1 is SGHNT and CDR2 is YENEEA in the germline V gene. The length of the CDR3 is 15 residues.

This clone showed up just once. J is TRBJ2-7 and V is TRBV5-4; D gene unclear. Germline loops: CDR1 SGHNT, CDR2 YYREEE (reference sequence). This CDR3 has 16 amino acids. Trimming took off 0 bases at V and 2 bases at J, with 15 bases between the two ends. CDR3 region: CASSLGGHYMTYEQYF. The CDR3 bases are TGTGCCAGCAGCTTGGGGGGTCACTATATGACCTACGAGCAGTACTTC.

The chain joins TRBV4-1 to TRBJ1-6; tentatively, D is TRBD1 (5 bases). CDR1 and CDR2 (germline): MGHRA, YSYEKL. V dropped 2 bases and J dropped 11 bases, with 19 bases sitting between them. This CDR3 has 16 residues. CDR3 DNA: TGCGCCAGCAGCCAAACTCCGGGGCCCGGGGATACACCCCTCCACTTT. Encoded protein: CASSQTPGPGDTPLHF.

The chain links TRBV18 to TRBJ2-1; 8 nucleotides line up with TRBD2. The CDR3 extends over 18 amino acids. V was clipped by 4 bases and J by 8 bases; unmatched bases: 19. Germline V CDR1 and CDR2: KGHSH, LQKENI. CDR3: CASSHRRSGSLVGDEQFF. CDR3 bases: TGTGCCAGCTCACATAGGCGCAGCGGGAGCTTGGTTGGCGATGAGCAGTTCTTC.

The V gene is TRBV27, the J gene TRBJ2-6; 7 nucleotides match TRBD1. Losses at the gene ends were 5 bases for V and 1 base for J; bases not matched to a gene: 8. The CDR3 has 17 amino acids. The V gene's germline CDR1 is MNHEY and CDR2 SMNVEV (reference sequence). The CDR3: CASSLDRSRSGANVLTF. CDR3 DNA sequence: TGTGCCAGCAGTCTGGACAGGAGCAGGTCTGGGGCCAACGTCCTGACTTTC.

The gene calls are TRBV7-9 and TRBJ2-7; a possible D gene is TRBD2 (6 bases). Trimming removed 8 bases from V and 0 bases from J, with 11 bases in between. This CDR3 contains 13 residues. Per germline, CDR1 SEHNR and CDR2 FQNEAQ (reference sequence). The CDR3 sequence is CASGRDSSYEQYF. Here the CDR3 DNA reads TGTGCCAGCGGCCGGGACTCCTCCTACGAGCAGTACTTC.

This chain joins TRBV9 and TRBJ1-4, with D possibly matching TRBD1 (5 bases). This CDR3 is 14 amino acids long. V was trimmed by 0 bases and J by 5 bases, leaving 8 bases between them. CDR1 and CDR2 from the germline V gene are SGDLS and YYNGEE. Here the CDR3 reads CASSVEGRNEKLFF. CDR3 nucleotides: TGTGCCAGCAGCGTAGAGGGGAGAAATGAAAAACTGTTTTTT.

The chain uses TRBV7-2 and TRBJ1-5, with 10 bases identical to TRBD1. In germline, CDR1 is SGHTA, CDR2 FQGNSA. The V segment lost 6 bases and the J segment 0 bases; nucleotides outside the gene matches: 14. This CDR3 comprises 19 residues. The CDR3 DNA follows: TGTGCCAGCAGTACACCTCCGGGACAGGGGACCGGTAGCAATCAGCCCCAGCATTTT. Translating it yields CASSTPPGQGTGSNQPQHF. The full variable domain, in which reference TRBV7-2 and TRBJ1-5 provide the parts outside the CDR3, is GAGVSQSPSNKVTEKGKDVELRCDPISGHTALYWYRQSLGQGLEFLIYFQGNSAPDKSGLPSDRFSAERTGGSVSTLTIQRTQQEDSAVYLCASSTPPGQGTGSNQPQHFGDGTRLSIL.

In this sample, this clone turned up a few times. The chain employs TRBV28 and TRBJ1-5; D not resolved. Trimming pared 7 bases from V and 11 bases from J, leaving 15 bases between. Germline V gives CDR1 MDHEN, CDR2 SYDVKM. CDR3 length: 12 residues. The chain's CDR3 is CASTDRMRAQHF. The CDR3, as DNA: TGTGCCAGCACCGATAGGATGAGGGCCCAGCATTTT.

The chain couples TRBV2 to TRBJ1-5, with D perhaps TRBD1 (6 bases). Germline V lookup: CDR1 SNHLY, CDR2 FYNNEI. Trimming stripped 8 bases from V and 3 bases from J, with 20 bases between. This CDR3 has 16 residues. This CDR3 reads CASVRDTPRDNQPQHF. The CDR3 nucleotides read TGTGCCAGCGTTAGGGACACCCCGAGGGACAATCAGCCCCAGCATTTT.